This T cell receptor beta chain is drawn from a study of lymphopenia after photon versus proton radiotherapy. Study-level points and caveats: Relative stability marked proton patients; photon patients lost diversity and naive cells. Post-nadir diversity loss with photons came from oligoclonal expansion, particularly CD8+ Temra cells. Larger post-nadir TCR diversity loss correlated inversely with survival in deceased patients. Authors raise, but do not show, better survival with proton therapy.

As to this clone: Its matching antigen is unknown.

TCRdb's table, derived via immunoSEQ multiplex PCR, lists solely in-frame clones and lacks some. This sample yields about 70,000 clones, of which around 90% are seen a single time; approximately 2% belongs to the top ten. Germline lookup yields CDR1 ENHRY and CDR2 SYGVKD. V shed 6 bases, J shed 7 bases, and the junction held 3 bases outside the gene matches. The CDR3 runs to 14 residues. V and J are TRBV10-3 and TRBJ1-6, with 10 bases fitting TRBD1. Sample: peripheral blood, taken from a patient treated with photon-based radiotherapy. The clonotype originates from a woman between 35 and 50 years old with cholangiocarcinoma. CDR3 bases: TGTGCCATCAGGGGGACAGGGGAGAATTCACCCCTCCACTTT. Translating gives CAIRGTGENSPLHF.